The rows below give T cell receptor beta chains drawn from one sample of a study of T cell responses to AZD1222 COVID-19 vaccine. Using immunoSEQ multiplex PCR, the repertoire was profiled, and TCRdb retains in-frame clones only, with some absent. The sample consists of some 150,000 clones, roughly 90% of them appearing once. Source: peripheral blood, taken 28 days after the second AZD1222 dose. The receptors originated from an adult who received the AZD1222 COVID-19 vaccine. CDR3s include the opening cysteine and the closing phenylalanine or tryptophan. A D gene is named only where the DNA matches it firmly. Size tells how often a clone was seen (once, few, many) or the class of an expanded clone, and some rows leave it out.

J gene | V gene | clone size | D gene | CDR3 protein | CDR3 DNA
TRBJ1-5 | TRBV30 | NA | NA | CAWSRGAPGPQHF | TGTGCCTGGAGCAGAGGGGCCCCGGGGCCCCAGCATTTT
TRBJ1-3 | TRBV6-6 | NA | NA | CASYFPGQRSGNTIYF | TGTGCCAGCTACTTTCCGGGACAACGCTCTGGAAACACCATATATTTT
TRBJ2-5 | TRBV7-8 | once | NA | CASTSVVGEETQYF | TGTGCCAGCACCTCGGTTGTGGGGGAGGAGACCCAGTACTTC
TRBJ1-3 | TRBV5-1 | NA | TRBD1 | CASSPGQGSGNTIYF | TGCGCCAGCAGCCCCGGACAGGGCTCTGGAAACACCATATATTTT
TRBJ1-2 | TRBV4-1 | NA | NA | CASSQVAGGGYTF | TGCGCCAGCAGCCAAGTAGCGGGGGGCGGCTACACCTTC
TRBJ1-2 | TRBV6-5 | NA | NA | CASSYSNPAINGYTF | TGTGCCAGCAGTTACTCGAACCCGGCCATAAATGGCTACACCTTC
TRBJ2-1 | TRBV7-9 | NA | NA | CASSLQANEQFF | TGTGCCAGCAGCTTACAGGCGAATGAGCAGTTCTTC
TRBJ2-3 | TRBV3-1/TRBV3-2 | few | NA | CASSQFSQGDTDTQYF | TGTGCCAGCAGCCAATTCAGTCAAGGGGACACAGATACGCAGTATTTT
TRBJ1-2 | TRBV19 | once | NA | CASSNRRTDNYGYTF | TGTGCCAGTAGTAATCGACGGACGGATAACTATGGCTACACCTTC
TRBJ2-1 | TRBV4-1 | NA | NA | CASSPDSAAGYEQFF | TGCGCCAGCAGCCCCGACAGCGCGGCGGGCTATGAGCAGTTCTTC
TRBJ1-6 | TRBV9 | NA | NA | CASSAFTETPLHF | TGTGCCAGCAGCGCGTTCACAGAAACACCCCTCCACTTT
TRBJ2-7 | TRBV27 | NA | NA | CASSLPGVSSYEQYF | TGTGCCAGCAGTTTACCCGGGGTCTCTTCCTACGAGCAGTACTTC
TRBJ2-7 | TRBV5-5 | NA | NA | CASSTGQLGYEQYF | TGTGCCAGCAGCACCGGACAGCTAGGGTACGAGCAGTACTTC
TRBJ1-4 | TRBV6-5 | NA | NA | CASLLSGVGEKLFF | TGTGCCAGCCTCTTATCGGGAGTGGGGGAAAAACTGTTTTTT
TRBJ2-7 | TRBV6-5 | NA | NA | CASSYYPGADEQYF | TGTGCCAGCAGTTACTACCCCGGGGCAGACGAGCAGTACTTC
TRBJ1-2 | TRBV3-1/TRBV3-2 | NA | NA | CASSQRRSDGYTF | TGTGCCAGCAGCCAAAGGAGGTCCGATGGCTACACCTTC
TRBJ2-5 | TRBV7-9 | NA | TRBD1 | CASSSRDRLPGETQYF | TGTGCCAGCAGCTCCAGGGACAGACTACCTGGGGAGACCCAGTACTTC
TRBJ1-1 | TRBV12-3/TRBV12-4 | NA | NA | CASSVTVTTEAFF | TGTGCCAGCAGTGTGACAGTTACCACTGAAGCTTTCTTT
TRBJ1-1 | TRBV5-4 | NA | NA | CASSLPREAEAFF | TGTGCCAGCAGCTTACCTAGGGAGGCTGAAGCTTTCTTT
TRBJ1-4 | TRBV2 | NA | NA | CASGQHLGGTNEKLFF | TGTGCCAGCGGACAGCACCTTGGGGGAACTAATGAAAAACTGTTTTTT
TRBJ2-2 | TRBV5-4 | few | TRBD1 | CASSLGRGQGGLGELFF | TGTGCCAGCAGCTTGGGGAGAGGACAGGGGGGATTGGGGGAGCTGTTTTTT
TRBJ2-7 | TRBV7-8 | NA | NA | CASSLGFPAAGYYEQYF | TGTGCCAGCAGCTTAGGGTTTCCGGCGGCGGGCTACTACGAGCAGTACTTC
TRBJ1-3 | TRBV5-8 | NA | NA | CASSLVSVAGAGNTIYF | TGTGCCAGCAGCTTGGTTTCGGTGGCAGGTGCTGGAAACACCATATATTTT
TRBJ1-2 | TRBV10-3 | NA | NA | CAISESVFSLGYTF | TGTGCCATCAGTGAGTCGGTATTTTCCCTTGGCTACACCTTC
TRBJ1-2 | TRBV7-2 | NA | TRBD1 | CASSFPRGGDSSVYGYTF | TGTGCCAGCAGCTTCCCCCGTGGAGGGGACAGCTCAGTCTATGGCTACACCTTC
TRBJ1-5 | TRBV19 | once | NA | CASSAPIGVGNQPQHF | TGTGCCAGTAGTGCCCCAATAGGGGTTGGCAATCAGCCCCAGCATTTT
TRBJ1-5 | TRBV7-2 | once | NA | CASSLVGGIGQPQHF | TGTGCCAGCAGCTTAGTCGGGGGTATCGGACAGCCCCAGCATTTT
TRBJ1-3 | TRBV6-6 | once | TRBD1 | CASTPRQGRNTIYF | TGTGCCAGCACCCCCCGACAGGGCAGAAACACCATATATTTT
TRBJ1-3 | TRBV29-1 | once | NA | CSGTTSGNTIYF | TGCAGTGGAACAACCTCTGGAAACACCATATATTTT
TRBJ2-2 | TRBV19 | NA | NA | CASSLQGPQTYTGELFF | TGTGCCAGTAGTTTACAGGGACCCCAGACCTACACCGGGGAGCTGTTTTTT
TRBJ2-2 | TRBV19 | NA | NA | CASALRAGELFF | TGTGCCAGCGCCCTGAGGGCCGGGGAGCTGTTTTTT
TRBJ1-1 | TRBV3-1/TRBV3-2 | NA | NA | CASQGGLNTEAFF | TGTGCCAGCCAGGGCGGACTGAACACTGAAGCTTTCTTT
TRBJ2-1 | TRBV29-1 | NA | TRBD2 | CSGLAGRNEQFF | TGCAGCGGCCTAGCGGGAAGGAATGAGCAGTTCTTC
TRBJ2-3 | TRBV15 | NA | TRBD2 | CATSKYGTSGTDTQYF | TGTGCCACCAGCAAGTACGGGACTAGCGGCACAGATACGCAGTATTTT
TRBJ2-2 | TRBV15 | NA | TRBD1 | CATSRPLGQGPGELFF | TGTGCCACCAGCAGACCTCTGGGACAGGGGCCCGGGGAGCTGTTTTTT
TRBJ1-2 | TRBV5-1 | NA | NA | CASSSGSNYGYTF | TGCGCCAGCAGCTCAGGGTCCAACTATGGCTACACCTTC
TRBJ2-2 | TRBV16 | NA | NA | CASSQAGTESGELFF | TGTGCCAGCAGCCAGGCCGGGACTGAGTCCGGGGAGCTGTTTTTT
TRBJ2-1 | TRBV27 | many | NA | CASSLSKNEQFF | TGTGCCAGCAGTTTATCTAAGAATGAGCAGTTCTTC
TRBJ1-2 | TRBV6-5 | NA | NA | CASGYGEGLNYGYTF | TGTGCCAGCGGGTACGGGGAGGGCCTGAACTATGGCTACACCTTC
TRBJ1-5 | TRBV9 | NA | NA | CASSRGYSNQPQHF | TGTGCCAGCAGCCGGGGGTATAGCAATCAGCCCCAGCATTTT
TRBJ2-2 | TRBV29-1 | once | TRBD2 | CSVKGAGRLTGELFF | TGCAGCGTTAAAGGAGCGGGAAGACTTACCGGGGAGCTGTTTTTT
TRBJ2-7 | TRBV27 | NA | TRBD2 | CASSLSAGTSGAYEQYF | TGTGCCAGCAGTTTGTCAGCCGGGACTAGCGGAGCTTACGAGCAGTACTTC
TRBJ2-3 | TRBV7-2 | NA | TRBD2 | CASSLRGLGTDTQYF | TGTGCCAGCAGCTTAAGGGGACTAGGGACAGATACGCAGTATTTT
TRBJ1-1 | TRBV2 | NA | NA | CARKIQGRKGWNTEAFF | TGTGCCAGAAAGATCCAAGGGAGGAAAGGATGGAACACTGAAGCTTTCTTT
TRBJ2-2 | TRBV5-8 | NA | NA | CASSPDRDLSGELFF | TGTGCCAGCAGCCCGGACCGGGACCTATCCGGGGAGCTGTTTTTT
TRBJ1-1 | TRBV5-6 | NA | TRBD1 | CASSATGTGRTEAFF | TGTGCCAGCAGCGCCACCGGGACAGGGCGGACTGAAGCTTTCTTT
TRBJ1-1 | TRBV5-1 | NA | TRBD1 | CASSLKTPGQGIGSTEAFF | TGCGCCAGCAGCTTGAAAACCCCCGGACAGGGCATCGGGAGCACTGAAGCTTTCTTT
TRBJ2-1 | TRBV27 | NA | TRBD1 | CASSSTGAGDNEQFF | TGTGCCAGCAGTTCCACAGGGGCTGGGGACAATGAGCAGTTCTTC
TRBJ1-2 | TRBV27 | NA | TRBD1 | CASSPGTGAYGYTF | TGTGCCAGCAGTCCAGGGACAGGGGCATATGGCTACACCTTC
TRBJ1-5 | TRBV6-5 | NA | TRBD1 | CASTSIGTGNQPQHF | TGTGCCAGCACGTCGATAGGGACAGGCAATCAGCCCCAGCATTTT
TRBJ1-1 | TRBV29-1 | NA | NA | CSADVDEAFF | TGCAGCGCTGACGTTGACGAAGCTTTCTTT
TRBJ2-2 | TRBV7-2 | few | NA | CASSPQTTGELFF | TGTGCCAGCAGCCCCCAGACCACCGGGGAGCTGTTTTTT
TRBJ2-1 | TRBV29-1 | NA | NA | CSVERIEQFF | TGCAGCGTCGAGAGGATTGAGCAGTTCTTC